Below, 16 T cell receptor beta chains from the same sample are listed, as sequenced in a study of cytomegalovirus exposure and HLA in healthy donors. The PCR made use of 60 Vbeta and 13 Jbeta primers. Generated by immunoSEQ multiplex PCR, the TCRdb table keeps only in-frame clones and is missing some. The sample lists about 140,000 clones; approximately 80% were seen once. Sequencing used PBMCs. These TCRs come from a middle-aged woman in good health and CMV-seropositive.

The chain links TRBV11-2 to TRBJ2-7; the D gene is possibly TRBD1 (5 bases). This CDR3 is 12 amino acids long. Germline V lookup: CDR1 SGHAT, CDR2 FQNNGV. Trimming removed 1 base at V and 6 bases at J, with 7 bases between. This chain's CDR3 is CASSLVGAEQYF. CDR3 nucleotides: TGTGCCAGCAGCTTAGTAGGGGCCGAGCAGTACTTC.

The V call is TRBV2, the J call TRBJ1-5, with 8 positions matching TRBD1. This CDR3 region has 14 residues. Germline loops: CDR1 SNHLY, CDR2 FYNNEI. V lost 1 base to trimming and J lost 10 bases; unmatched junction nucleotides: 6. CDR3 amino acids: CASSEGTGMGPQHF. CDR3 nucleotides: TGTGCCAGCAGTGAAGGGACAGGGATGGGACCCCAGCATTTT.

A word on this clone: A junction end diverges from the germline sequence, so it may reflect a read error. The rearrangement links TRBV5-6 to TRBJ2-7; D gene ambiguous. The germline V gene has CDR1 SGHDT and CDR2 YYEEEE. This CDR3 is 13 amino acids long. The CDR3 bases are TGTGCCAGCAGCTTGCAGTCCTCCCACGAGCAGTACTTC. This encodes CASSLQSSHEQYF.

The CDR3 DNA is TGTGCCAGCAGTTTATTAACCCCCGGGACAGATACGCAGTATTTT. It yields the protein CASSLLTPGTDTQYF. The rearrangement uses TRBV28 and TRBJ2-3; D uncertain. Trimming removed 1 base at V and 3 bases at J, with 11 bases between. The CDR3 runs to 15 residues. The germline V gene has CDR1 MDHEN and CDR2 SYDVKM.

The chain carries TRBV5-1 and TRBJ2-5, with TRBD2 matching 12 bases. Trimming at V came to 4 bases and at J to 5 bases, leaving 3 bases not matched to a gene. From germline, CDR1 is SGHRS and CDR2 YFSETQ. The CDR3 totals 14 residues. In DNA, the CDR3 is TGCGCCAGCAGCCAGGGACTAGCGGGTGAGACCCAGTACTTC. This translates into CASSQGLAGETQYF.

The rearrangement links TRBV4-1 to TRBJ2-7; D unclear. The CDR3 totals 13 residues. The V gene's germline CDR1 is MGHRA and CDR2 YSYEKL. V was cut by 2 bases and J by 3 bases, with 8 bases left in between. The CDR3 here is CASSQYPGYEQYF. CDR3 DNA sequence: TGCGCCAGCAGCCAATATCCGGGCTACGAGCAGTACTTC.

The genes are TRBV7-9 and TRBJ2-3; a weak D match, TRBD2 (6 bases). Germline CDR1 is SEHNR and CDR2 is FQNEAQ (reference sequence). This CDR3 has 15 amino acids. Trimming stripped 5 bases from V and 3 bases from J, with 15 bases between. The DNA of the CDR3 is TGTGCCAGCAGCCGAATAGCGGCCGGGACAGATACGCAGTATTTT. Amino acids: CASSRIAAGTDTQYF. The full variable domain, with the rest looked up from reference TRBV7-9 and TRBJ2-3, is DTGVSQNPRHKITKRGQNVTFRCDPISEHNRLYWYRQTLGQGPEFLTYFQNEAQLEKSRLLSDRFSAERPKGSFSTLEIQRTEQGDSAMYLCASSRIAAGTDTQYFGPGTRLTVL.

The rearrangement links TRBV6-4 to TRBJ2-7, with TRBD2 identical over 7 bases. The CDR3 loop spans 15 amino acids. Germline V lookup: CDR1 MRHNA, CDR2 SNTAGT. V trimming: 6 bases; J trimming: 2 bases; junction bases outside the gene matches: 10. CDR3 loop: CASRRLAADPYEQYF. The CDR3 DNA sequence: TGTGCCAGCAGGCGACTAGCTGCCGACCCCTACGAGCAGTACTTC.

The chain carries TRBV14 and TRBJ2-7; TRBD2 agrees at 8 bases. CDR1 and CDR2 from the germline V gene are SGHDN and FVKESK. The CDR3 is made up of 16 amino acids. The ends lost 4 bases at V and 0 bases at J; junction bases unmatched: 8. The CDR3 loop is CASSRKLAAFSYEQYF. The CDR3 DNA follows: TGTGCCAGCAGCCGAAAACTAGCGGCATTCTCCTACGAGCAGTACTTC.

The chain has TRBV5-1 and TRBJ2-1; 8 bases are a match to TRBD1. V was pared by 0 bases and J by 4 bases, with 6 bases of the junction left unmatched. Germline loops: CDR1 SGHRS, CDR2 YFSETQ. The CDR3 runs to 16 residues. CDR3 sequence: CASSLVAGGVYNEQFF. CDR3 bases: TGCGCCAGCAGCTTGGTGGCAGGGGGCGTATACAATGAGCAGTTCTTC.

CDR3 nucleotide sequence: TGTGCCAGCAGCTTAGACAACGGAGGGGAGACCCAGTACTTC. Translation: CASSLDNGGETQYF. This rearrangement joins TRBV7-9 to TRBJ2-5; maybe TRBD2 (6 bases). V was trimmed by 1 base and J by 5 bases, leaving 11 bases between them. This CDR3 has 14 amino acids. Germline V gene sequence: CDR1 SEHNR, CDR2 FQNEAQ (reference sequence).

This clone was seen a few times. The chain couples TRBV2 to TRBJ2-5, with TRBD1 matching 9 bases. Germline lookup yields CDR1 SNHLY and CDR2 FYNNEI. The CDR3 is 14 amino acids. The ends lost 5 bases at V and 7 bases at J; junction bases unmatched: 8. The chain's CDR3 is CASSPGQGDVTQYF. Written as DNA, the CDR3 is TGTGCCAGCAGTCCGGGACAGGGCGACGTGACCCAGTACTTC.

CDR3 sequence reads: CASSLLAVETQYF. The CDR3 DNA reads TGCGCCAGTTCCTTACTAGCGGTGGAGACCCAGTACTTC. The chain couples TRBV5-1 to TRBJ2-5, with 8 nucleotides matching TRBD2. The CDR3 extends over 13 amino acids. Germline-derived CDR1 and CDR2 are SGHRS and YFSETQ. The V gene end was trimmed by 8 bases and the J gene end by 5 bases; junction bases not matched to a gene: 8. Full variable domain (remainder filled in from reference TRBV5-1 and TRBJ2-5): KAGVTQTPRYLIKTRGQQVTLSCSPISGHRSVSWYQQTPGQGLQFLFEYFSETQRNKGNFPGRFSGRQFSNSRSEMNVSTLELGDSALYLCASSLLAVETQYFGPGTRLLVL.

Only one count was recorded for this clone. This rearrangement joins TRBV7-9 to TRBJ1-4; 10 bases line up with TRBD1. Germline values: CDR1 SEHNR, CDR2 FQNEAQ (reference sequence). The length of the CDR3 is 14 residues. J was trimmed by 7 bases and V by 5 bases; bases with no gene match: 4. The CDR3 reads CASSGTGAREKLFF. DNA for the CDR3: TGTGCCAGCAGCGGGACAGGGGCGCGTGAAAAACTGTTTTTT.

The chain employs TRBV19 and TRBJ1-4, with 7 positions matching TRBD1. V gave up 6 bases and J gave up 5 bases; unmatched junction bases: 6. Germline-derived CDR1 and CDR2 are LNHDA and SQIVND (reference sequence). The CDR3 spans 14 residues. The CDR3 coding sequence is TGTGCCAGTAGAAGGACAGGTCGAAATGAAAAACTGTTTTTT. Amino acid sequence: CASRRTGRNEKLFF.

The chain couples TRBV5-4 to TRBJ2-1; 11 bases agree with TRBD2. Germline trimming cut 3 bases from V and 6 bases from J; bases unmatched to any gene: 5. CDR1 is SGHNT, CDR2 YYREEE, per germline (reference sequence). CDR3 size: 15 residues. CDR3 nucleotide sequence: TGTGCCAGCAGCTCTCTAGCGGGAGGCCCCAATGAGCAGTTCTTC. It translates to CASSSLAGGPNEQFF.